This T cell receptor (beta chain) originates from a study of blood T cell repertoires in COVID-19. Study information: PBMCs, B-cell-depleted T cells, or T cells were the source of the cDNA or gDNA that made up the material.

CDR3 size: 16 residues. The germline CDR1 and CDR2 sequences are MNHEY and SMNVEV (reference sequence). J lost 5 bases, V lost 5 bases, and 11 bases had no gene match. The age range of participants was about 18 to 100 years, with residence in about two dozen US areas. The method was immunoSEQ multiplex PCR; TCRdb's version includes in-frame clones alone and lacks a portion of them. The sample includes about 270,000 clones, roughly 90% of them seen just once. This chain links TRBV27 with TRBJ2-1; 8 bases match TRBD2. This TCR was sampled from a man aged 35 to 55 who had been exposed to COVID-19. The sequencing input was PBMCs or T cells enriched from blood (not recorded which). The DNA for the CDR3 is TGTGCCAGCAGTCCAAGAATAGCGGGAACCCACAATGAGCAGTTCTTC. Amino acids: CASSPRIAGTHNEQFF.